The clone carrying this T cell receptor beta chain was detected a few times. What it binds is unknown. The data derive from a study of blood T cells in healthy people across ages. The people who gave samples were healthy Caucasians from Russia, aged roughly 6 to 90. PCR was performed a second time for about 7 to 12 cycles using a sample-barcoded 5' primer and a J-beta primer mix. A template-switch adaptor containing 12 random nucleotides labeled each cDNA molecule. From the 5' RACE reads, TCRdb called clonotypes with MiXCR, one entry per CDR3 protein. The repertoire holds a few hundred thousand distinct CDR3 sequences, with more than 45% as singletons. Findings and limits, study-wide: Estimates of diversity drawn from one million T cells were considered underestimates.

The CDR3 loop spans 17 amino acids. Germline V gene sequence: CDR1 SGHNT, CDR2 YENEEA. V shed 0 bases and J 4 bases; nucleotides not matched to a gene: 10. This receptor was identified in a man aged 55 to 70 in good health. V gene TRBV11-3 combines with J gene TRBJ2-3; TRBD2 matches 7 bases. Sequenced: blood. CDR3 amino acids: CASSLDPPAGYSDTQYF. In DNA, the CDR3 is TGTGCCAGCAGCTTAGATCCGCCAGCGGGATATTCAGATACGCAGTATTTT. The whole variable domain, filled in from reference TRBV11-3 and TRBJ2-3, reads EAGVVQSPRYKIIEKKQPVAFWCNPISGHNTLYWYLQNLGQGPELLIRYENEEAVDDSQLPKDRFSAERLKGVDSTLKIQPAELGDSAVYLCASSLDPPAGYSDTQYFGPGTRLTVL.